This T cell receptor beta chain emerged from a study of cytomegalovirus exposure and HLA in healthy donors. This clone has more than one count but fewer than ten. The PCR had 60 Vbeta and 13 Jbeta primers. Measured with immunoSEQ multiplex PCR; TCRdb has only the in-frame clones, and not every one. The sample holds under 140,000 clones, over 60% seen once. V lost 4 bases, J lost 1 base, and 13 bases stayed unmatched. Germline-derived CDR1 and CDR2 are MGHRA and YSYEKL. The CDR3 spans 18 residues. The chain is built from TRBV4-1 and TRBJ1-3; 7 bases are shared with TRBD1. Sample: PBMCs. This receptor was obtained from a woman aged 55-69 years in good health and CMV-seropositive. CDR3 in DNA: TGCGCCAGCAGCCGAGAGACAGGGAACTTTCGATCTGGAAACACCATATATTTT. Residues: CASSRETGNFRSGNTIYF.